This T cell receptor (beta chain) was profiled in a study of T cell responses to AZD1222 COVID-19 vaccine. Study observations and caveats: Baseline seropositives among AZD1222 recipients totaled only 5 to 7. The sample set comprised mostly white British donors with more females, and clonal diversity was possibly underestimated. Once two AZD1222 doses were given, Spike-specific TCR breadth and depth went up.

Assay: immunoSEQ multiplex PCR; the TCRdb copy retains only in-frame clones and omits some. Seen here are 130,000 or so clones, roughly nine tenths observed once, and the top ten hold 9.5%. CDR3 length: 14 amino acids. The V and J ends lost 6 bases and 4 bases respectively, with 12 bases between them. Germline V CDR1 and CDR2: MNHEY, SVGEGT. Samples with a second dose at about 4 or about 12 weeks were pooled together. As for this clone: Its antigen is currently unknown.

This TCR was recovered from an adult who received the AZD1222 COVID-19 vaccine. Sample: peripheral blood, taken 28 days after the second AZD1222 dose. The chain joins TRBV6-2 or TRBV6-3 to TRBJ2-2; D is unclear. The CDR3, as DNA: TGTGCCAGCAGCCAGGACGGGCTCACCGGGGAGCTGTTTTTT. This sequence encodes CASSQDGLTGELFF.